This T cell receptor beta chain was sequenced during a study of T-cell reconstitution after alpha-beta-depleted transplantation in children. Study observations and caveats: The origin of alpha-beta T cells about two months after transplant was reportedly several hundred expanded graft clones. T-cell numbers and diversity one year post-transplant derived largely from freshly generated T cells. After transplant, high TCRbeta diversity at day 60 in some patients arose from surviving recipient T cells and thymic progenitors.

Library preparation (for TCRbeta) was performed with unique molecular identifiers. TCRdb reprocessed the PCR reads with MiXCR, giving one entry per CDR3 protein. Of hundreds of thousands of distinct CDR3 sequences in the sample, about 23% were seen once. CDR3 length: 16 amino acids. Germline CDR1 reads DFQATT; CDR2 reads SNEGSKA (reference sequence). Trimming at V came to 0 bases and at J to 2 bases, leaving 6 bases not matched to a gene. A word on this clonotype: The antigen is undetermined.

This specimen consisted of PBMCs, mostly from graft donor cells, obtained 360 days after TCRalphabeta/CD19-depleted stem cell transplant. The TCR originated in a boy under two years old who had a stem cell transplant for acute myeloid leukemia, so the T cells may come from the graft donor. The gene calls are TRBV20-1 and TRBJ2-5, with TRBD2 matching over 10 bases. The CDR3 DNA reads TGCAGTGCTAGAGATAGCGGGGGGCGGCCTCAAGAGACCCAGTACTTC. Translated: CSARDSGGRPQETQYF.